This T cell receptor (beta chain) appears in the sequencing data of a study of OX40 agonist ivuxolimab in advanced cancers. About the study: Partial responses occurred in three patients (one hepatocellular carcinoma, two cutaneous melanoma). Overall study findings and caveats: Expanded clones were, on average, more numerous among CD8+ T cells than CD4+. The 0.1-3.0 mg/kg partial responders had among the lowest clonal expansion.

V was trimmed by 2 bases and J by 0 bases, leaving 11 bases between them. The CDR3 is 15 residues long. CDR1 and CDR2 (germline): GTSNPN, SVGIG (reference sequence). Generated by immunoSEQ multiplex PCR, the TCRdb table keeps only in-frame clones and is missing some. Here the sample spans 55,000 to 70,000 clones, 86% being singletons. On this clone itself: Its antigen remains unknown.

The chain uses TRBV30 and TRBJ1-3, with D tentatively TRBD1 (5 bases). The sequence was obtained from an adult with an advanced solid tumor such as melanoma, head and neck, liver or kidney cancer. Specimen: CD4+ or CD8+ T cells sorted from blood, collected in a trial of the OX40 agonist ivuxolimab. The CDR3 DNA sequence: TGTGCCTGGAGTTCCGACAGCTACTCTGGAAACACCATATATTTT. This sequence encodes CAWSSDSYSGNTIYF.